Shown below are 31 T cell receptor beta chains from a single sample sequenced in a study of monozygotic twins with inflammatory bowel disease. TCRdb reprocessed the 5' RACE reads and keeps a single row for each CDR3 protein, giving no DNA. The table counts roughly 330,000 distinct CDR3 sequences; 2% to 2.5% lies in the top ten. The source material was blood. All receptors come from a human donor with ulcerative colitis or Crohn's disease, or a healthy co-twin of an affected twin (not recorded which).

The chain combines TRBV5-1 with TRBJ2-3; TCRdb reports TRBD1, a call that lacks DNA to check it against. Germline V lookup: CDR1 SGHRS, CDR2 YFSETQ. The CDR3 consists of 15 residues. The CDR3 region is CASSLGQESTDTQYF.

The chain recombines TRBV29-1 with TRBJ1-1. CDR3 length: 12 amino acids. Germline V gene lookup returns CDR1 SQVTM and CDR2 ANQGSEA. This CDR3 reads CSVGEQVTEAFF.

The chain carries TRBV20-1 and TRBJ2-1; no DNA is available, so the TRBD1 call from TCRdb remains unchecked. The CDR3 totals 18 residues. Germline-derived CDR1 and CDR2 are DFQATT and SNEGSKA (reference sequence). CDR3 protein: CSAPPETNHFSPYNEQFF.

The chain has TRBV5-1 and TRBJ2-3. This CDR3 spans 14 amino acids. The V gene's germline CDR1 is SGHRS and CDR2 YFSETQ. The CDR3 loop reads CASSLMVSTDTQYF.

The rearrangement links TRBV7-3 to TRBJ2-5; TCRdb's D call, TRBD1, is unchecked because there is no DNA. The CDR3 is 16 residues long. Germline values: CDR1 SGHTA, CDR2 FQGTGA. CDR3 loop: CASSLAGPGGQETQYF.

This chain's CDR3 is CASGRQDTQYF. The chain links TRBV5-1 to TRBJ2-3. CDR1 and CDR2 (germline): SGHRS, YFSETQ. There are 11 residues in the CDR3.

The chain has TRBV27 and TRBJ2-7; TCRdb's D call of TRBD1 is untestable without DNA. The CDR3 length is 15 residues. Germline loops: CDR1 MNHEY, CDR2 SMNVEV (reference sequence). The CDR3 loop is CASSFSGQGDYEQYF.

The chain recombines TRBV14 with TRBJ1-1; TCRdb designates TRBD1, a call that cannot be tested without DNA. There are 15 residues in the CDR3. Germline lookup yields CDR1 SGHDN and CDR2 FVKESK. The chain's CDR3 is CASSQWGRGNTEAFF.

CDR3 sequence reads: CASSQDLGAHLMNTEAFF. This chain connects TRBV4-3 to TRBJ1-1; TCRdb lists TRBD1, though no DNA is available to test this call. The CDR3 runs 18 residues. Germline V gives CDR1 LGHNA, CDR2 YSLEER.

The chain has TRBV28 and TRBJ2-5; there is no DNA to check the TCRdb D call of TRBD2. Germline loops: CDR1 MDHEN, CDR2 SYDVKM. The CDR3 has 14 amino acids. This CDR3 reads CASISHRGQETQYF.

The chain is built from TRBV6-1 and TRBJ2-7; TCRdb returns TRBD1, unconfirmable since there is no DNA. The germline V gene has CDR1 MNHNS and CDR2 SASEGT. This CDR3 region has 16 residues. The CDR3 sequence: CASSSSLGTGQYEQYF.

The CDR3 spells CASSLTQPFGPYF. This chain joins TRBV28 and TRBJ2-3; absent DNA, TCRdb's TRBD2 call cannot be checked. There are 13 residues in the CDR3. Germline lookup yields CDR1 MDHEN and CDR2 SYDVKM.

The chain employs TRBV4-2 and TRBJ2-7. The CDR3 sequence is 12 residues long. Germline values: CDR1 LGHNA, CDR2 YNFKEQ. This chain's CDR3 is CASSQGLNEQYF.

The chain has TRBV20-1 and TRBJ2-1; TCRdb picks TRBD2, but there is no DNA to check that call. Germline-derived CDR1 and CDR2 are DFQATT and SNEGSKA (reference sequence). The CDR3 is 15 amino acids. CDR3 residues: CSARGSGGGDNEQFF.

The chain joins TRBV5-1 to TRBJ1-2; TCRdb's D call of TRBD1 is untestable without DNA. There are 16 residues in the CDR3. Germline CDR1 reads SGHRS; CDR2 reads YFSETQ. The CDR3: CASSFLPPQGDYGYTF.

The J gene is TRBJ1-2, the V gene TRBV12-3 or TRBV12-4. This CDR3 is built from 13 residues. The CDR3 protein is CASSTLYGRGYTF.

The chain has TRBV5-5 and TRBJ1-6; without DNA, the TCRdb call of TRBD1 cannot be checked. The germline V gene encodes CDR1 SGHKS and CDR2 YYEKEE (reference sequence). The CDR3 contains 16 residues. This CDR3 is CASSVGLGQGNSPLHF. Together with reference TRBV5-5 and TRBJ1-6, the CDR3 gives the full variable domain: DAGVTQSPTHLIKTRGQQVTLRCSPISGHKSVSWYQQVLGQGPQFIFQYYEKEERGRGNFPDRFSARQFPNYSSELNVNALLLGDSALYLCASSVGLGQGNSPLHFGNGTRLTVT.

This chain links TRBV12-5 with TRBJ2-3; TCRdb calls TRBD2, which cannot be checked without DNA. Germline CDR1 is LGHNT and CDR2 is FRNRAP. The CDR3 runs to 15 residues. CDR3 sequence reads: CASGPGEGLAYTQYF.

V usage is TRBV6-2 or TRBV6-3 and J usage is TRBJ2-7; the D call of TRBD1 rests on TCRdb alone, since no DNA is present to check it. Germline lookup yields CDR1 MNHEY and CDR2 SVGEGT. CDR3 size: 15 residues. This CDR3 reads CASVLDRSYSYEQYF.

The chain uses TRBV20-1 and TRBJ1-5. The germline CDR1 and CDR2 sequences are DFQATT and SNEGSKA (reference sequence). The CDR3 extends over 14 amino acids. CDR3 region: CSAHSLGGNQPQHF.

This sequence joins TRBV28 and TRBJ2-7; the TCRdb D gene call, TRBD1, has no DNA to confirm it. Germline CDR1 and CDR2: MDHEN and SYDVKM. The CDR3 contains 11 residues. The CDR3 loop is CASSTGYEQYF.

The CDR3 sequence: CASSREREGSYNEQFF. The V call is TRBV27, the J call TRBJ2-1; TCRdb calls TRBD1, which cannot be checked without DNA. This CDR3 has 16 amino acids. CDR1 is MNHEY, CDR2 SMNVEV, per germline (reference sequence).

The chain carries TRBV12-3 or TRBV12-4 and TRBJ2-1. This CDR3 is 13 amino acids long. CDR3 sequence: CASILRLPNEQFF.

The CDR3 is CASSFLNKAGGTEAFF. This rearrangement joins TRBV7-9 to TRBJ1-1. The CDR3 covers 16 residues. Germline V gene data show CDR1 as SEHNR and CDR2 as FQNEAQ (reference sequence). Supplemented by reference TRBV7-9 and TRBJ1-1, the full variable domain reads DTGVSQNPRHKITKRGQNVTFRCDPISEHNRLYWYRQTLGQGPEFLTYFQNEAQLEKSRLLSDRFSAERPKGSFSTLEIQRTEQGDSAMYLCASSFLNKAGGTEAFFGQGTRLTVV.

The chain joins TRBV5-1 to TRBJ2-3; TCRdb's D gene call, TRBD1, goes unchecked for lack of DNA. The CDR3 consists of 14 residues. Germline CDR1 reads SGHRS; CDR2 reads YFSETQ. Here the CDR3 reads CASSGGTGQVTQYF.

The genes are TRBV28 and TRBJ2-1; TCRdb names TRBD2, which stays unverified in the absence of DNA. CDR3 length: 13 amino acids. Germline V gene data show CDR1 as MDHEN and CDR2 as SYDVKM. The CDR3 loop is CASRHRDYRSEFF. The full variable domain, rest sourced from reference TRBV28 and TRBJ2-1, is DVKVTQSSRYLVKRTGEKVFLECVQDMDHENMFWYRQDPGLGLRLIYFSYDVKMKEKGDIPEGYSVSREKKERFSLILESASTNQTSMYLCASRHRDYRSEFFGPGTRLTVL.

The genes are TRBV7-8 and TRBJ1-1. This CDR3 is 13 amino acids long. The germline V gene encodes CDR1 SGHVS and CDR2 FQNEAQ. CDR3 sequence reads: CASSLGREYQAFF.

The chain carries TRBV7-9 and TRBJ1-1; TCRdb lists TRBD1, though no DNA is available to test this call. The CDR3 loop spans 17 amino acids. CDR1 is SEHNR and CDR2 is FQNEAQ in the germline V gene (reference sequence). The CDR3 sequence is CASSDIQDQGIRTEAFF.

The V call is TRBV5-1, the J call TRBJ2-3; TCRdb designates TRBD2, a call that cannot be tested without DNA. Germline V lookup: CDR1 SGHRS, CDR2 YFSETQ. This CDR3 is built from 18 residues. Here the CDR3 reads CASSLASGGAFVLDTQYF.

This rearrangement joins TRBV3-1 to TRBJ2-1. Germline CDR1 reads LGHDT; CDR2 reads YNNKEL (reference sequence). The CDR3 has 12 amino acids. The CDR3 reads CASSQVRFEQFF.

The chain combines TRBV4-2 with TRBJ2-5; TCRdb picks TRBD2, but there is no DNA to check that call. The CDR3 is 19 residues long. Germline CDR1 and CDR2: LGHNA and YNFKEQ. CDR3 in amino acids: CASSPQVVNSWLTGKTQYF.